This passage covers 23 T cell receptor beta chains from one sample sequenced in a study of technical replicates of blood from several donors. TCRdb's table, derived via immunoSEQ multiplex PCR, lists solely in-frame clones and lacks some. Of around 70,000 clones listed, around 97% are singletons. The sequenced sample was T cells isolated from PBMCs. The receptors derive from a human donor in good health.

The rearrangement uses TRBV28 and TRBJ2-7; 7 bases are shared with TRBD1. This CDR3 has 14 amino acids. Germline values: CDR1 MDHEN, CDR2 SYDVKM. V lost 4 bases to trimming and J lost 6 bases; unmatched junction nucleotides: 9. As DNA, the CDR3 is TGTGCCAGCAGTTGGACAGGCAGTGGATTCGAGCAGTACTTC. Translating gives CASSWTGSGFEQYF. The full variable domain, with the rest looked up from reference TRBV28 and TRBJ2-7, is DVKVTQSSRYLVKRTGEKVFLECVQDMDHENMFWYRQDPGLGLRLIYFSYDVKMKEKGDIPEGYSVSREKKERFSLILESASTNQTSMYLCASSWTGSGFEQYFGPGTRLTVT.

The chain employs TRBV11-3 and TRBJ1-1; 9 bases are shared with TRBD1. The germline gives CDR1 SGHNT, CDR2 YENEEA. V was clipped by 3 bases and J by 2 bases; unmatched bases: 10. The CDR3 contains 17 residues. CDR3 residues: CASSFHFLGQGNTEAFF. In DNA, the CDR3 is TGTGCCAGCAGCTTCCATTTTTTGGGACAGGGAAACACTGAAGCTTTCTTT.

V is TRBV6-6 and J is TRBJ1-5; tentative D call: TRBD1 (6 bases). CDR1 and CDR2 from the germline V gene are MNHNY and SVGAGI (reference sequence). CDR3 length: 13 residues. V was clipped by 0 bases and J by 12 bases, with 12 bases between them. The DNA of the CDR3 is TGTGCCAGCAGTTACTCGATCCGGGACAACCAGCATTTT. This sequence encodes CASSYSIRDNQHF.

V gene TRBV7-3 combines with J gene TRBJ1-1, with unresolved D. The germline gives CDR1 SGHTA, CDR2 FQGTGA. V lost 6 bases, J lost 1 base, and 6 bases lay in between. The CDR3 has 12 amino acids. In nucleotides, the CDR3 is TGTGCCAGCAGGTCAGAGAACACTGAAGCTTTCTTT. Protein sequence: CASRSENTEAFF.

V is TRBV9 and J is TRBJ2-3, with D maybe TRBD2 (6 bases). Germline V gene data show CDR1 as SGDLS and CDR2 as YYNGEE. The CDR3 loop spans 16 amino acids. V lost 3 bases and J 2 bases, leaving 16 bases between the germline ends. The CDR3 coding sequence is TGTGCCAGCAGCGAAGGAGGGCGACAAAACACAGATACGCAGTATTTT. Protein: CASSEGGRQNTDTQYF. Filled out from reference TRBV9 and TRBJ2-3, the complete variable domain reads DSGVTQTPKHLITATGQRVTLRCSPRSGDLSVYWYQQSLDQGLQFLIQYYNGEERAKGNILERFSAQQFPDLHSELNLSSLELGDSALYFCASSEGGRQNTDTQYFGPGTRLTVL.

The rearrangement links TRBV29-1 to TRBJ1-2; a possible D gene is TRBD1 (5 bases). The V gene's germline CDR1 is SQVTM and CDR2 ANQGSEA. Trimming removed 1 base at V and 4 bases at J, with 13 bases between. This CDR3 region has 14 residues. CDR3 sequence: CSVEVQDTFYGYTF. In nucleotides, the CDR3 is TGCAGCGTTGAAGTTCAGGACACCTTCTATGGCTACACCTTC.

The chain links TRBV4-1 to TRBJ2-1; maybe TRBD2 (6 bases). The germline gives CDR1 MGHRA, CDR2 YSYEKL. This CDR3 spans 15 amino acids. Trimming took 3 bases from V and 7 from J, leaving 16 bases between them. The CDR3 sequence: CASSHRRESRNEQFF. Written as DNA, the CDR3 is TGCGCCAGCAGCCATAGGAGGGAGTCTAGGAATGAGCAGTTCTTC.

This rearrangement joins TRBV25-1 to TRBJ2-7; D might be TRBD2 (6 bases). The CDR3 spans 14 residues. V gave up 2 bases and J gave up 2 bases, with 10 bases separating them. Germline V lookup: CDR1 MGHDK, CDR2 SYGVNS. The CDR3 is CASSETSYTYEQYF. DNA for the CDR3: TGTGCCAGCAGTGAAACTAGCTATACCTACGAGCAGTACTTC.

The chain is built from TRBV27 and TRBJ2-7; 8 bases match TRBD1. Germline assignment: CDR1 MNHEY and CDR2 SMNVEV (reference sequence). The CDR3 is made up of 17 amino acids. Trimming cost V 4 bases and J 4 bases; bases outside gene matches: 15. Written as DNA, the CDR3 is TGTGCCAGCAGTTGGGGTTTCAGGACAGGGTCACCTTACGAGCAGTACTTC. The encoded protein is CASSWGFRTGSPYEQYF.

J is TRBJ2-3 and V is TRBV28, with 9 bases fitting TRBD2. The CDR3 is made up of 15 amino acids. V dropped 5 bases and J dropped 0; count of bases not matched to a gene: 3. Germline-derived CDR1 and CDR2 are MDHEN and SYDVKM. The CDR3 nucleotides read TGTGCCAGCAGTGCTAGCGGGATAAGCACAGATACGCAGTATTTT. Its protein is CASSASGISTDTQYF. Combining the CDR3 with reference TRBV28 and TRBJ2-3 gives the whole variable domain DVKVTQSSRYLVKRTGEKVFLECVQDMDHENMFWYRQDPGLGLRLIYFSYDVKMKEKGDIPEGYSVSREKKERFSLILESASTNQTSMYLCASSASGISTDTQYFGPGTRLTVL.

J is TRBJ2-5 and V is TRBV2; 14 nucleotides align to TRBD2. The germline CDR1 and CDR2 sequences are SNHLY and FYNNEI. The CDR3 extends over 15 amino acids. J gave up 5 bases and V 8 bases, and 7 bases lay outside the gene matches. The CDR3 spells CASGGLAGVGETQYF. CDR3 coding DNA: TGTGCCAGCGGGGGACTAGCGGGAGTGGGTGAGACCCAGTACTTC.

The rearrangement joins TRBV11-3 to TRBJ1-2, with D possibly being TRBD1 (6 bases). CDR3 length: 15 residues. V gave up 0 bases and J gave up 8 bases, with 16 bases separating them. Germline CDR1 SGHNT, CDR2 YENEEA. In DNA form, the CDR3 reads TGTGCCAGCAGCTTAGATATCAGGGGAAGCGACGGCTACACCTTC. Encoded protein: CASSLDIRGSDGYTF.

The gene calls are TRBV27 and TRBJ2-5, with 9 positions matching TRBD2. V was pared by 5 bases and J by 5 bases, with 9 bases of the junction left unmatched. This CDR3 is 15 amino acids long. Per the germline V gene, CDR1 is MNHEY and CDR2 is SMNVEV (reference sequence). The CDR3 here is CASSGRVAGAETQYF. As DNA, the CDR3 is TGTGCCAGCAGTGGCAGGGTAGCGGGAGCTGAGACCCAGTACTTC.

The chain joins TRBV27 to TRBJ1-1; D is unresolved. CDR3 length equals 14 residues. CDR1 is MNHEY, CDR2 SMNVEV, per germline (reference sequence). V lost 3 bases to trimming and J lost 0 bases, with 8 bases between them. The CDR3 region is CASSFSLMNTEAFF. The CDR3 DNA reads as TGTGCCAGCAGTTTCTCACTTATGAACACTGAAGCTTTCTTT.

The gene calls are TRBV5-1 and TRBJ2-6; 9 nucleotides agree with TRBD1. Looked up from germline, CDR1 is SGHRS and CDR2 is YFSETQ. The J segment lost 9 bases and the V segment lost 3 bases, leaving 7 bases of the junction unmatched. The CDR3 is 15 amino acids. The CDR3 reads CASSYTGGAGNVLTF. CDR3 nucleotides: TGCGCCAGCAGCTACACAGGGGGCGCCGGCAACGTCCTGACTTTC. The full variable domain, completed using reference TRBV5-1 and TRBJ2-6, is KAGVTQTPRYLIKTRGQQVTLSCSPISGHRSVSWYQQTPGQGLQFLFEYFSETQRNKGNFPGRFSGRQFSNSRSEMNVSTLELGDSALYLCASSYTGGAGNVLTFGAGSRLTVL.

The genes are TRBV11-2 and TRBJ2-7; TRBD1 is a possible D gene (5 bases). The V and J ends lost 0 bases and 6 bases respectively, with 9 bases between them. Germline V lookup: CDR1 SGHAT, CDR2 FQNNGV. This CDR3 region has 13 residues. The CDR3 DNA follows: TGTGCCAGCAGCTTAGAATCCAGGGCCGAGCAGTACTTC. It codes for CASSLESRAEQYF.

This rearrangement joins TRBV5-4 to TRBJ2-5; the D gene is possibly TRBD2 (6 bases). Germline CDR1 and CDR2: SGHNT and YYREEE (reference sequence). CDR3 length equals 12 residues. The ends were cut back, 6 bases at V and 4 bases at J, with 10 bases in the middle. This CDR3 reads CASTGAGETQYF. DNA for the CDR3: TGTGCCAGCACGGGAGCAGGAGAGACCCAGTACTTC.

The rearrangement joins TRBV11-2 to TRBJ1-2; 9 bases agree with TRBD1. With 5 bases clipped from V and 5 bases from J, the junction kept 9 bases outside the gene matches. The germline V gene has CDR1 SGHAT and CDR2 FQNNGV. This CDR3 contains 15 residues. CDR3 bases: TGTGCCAGCAGCCCGATGGGACAGGGAGAGTATGGCTACACCTTC. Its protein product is CASSPMGQGEYGYTF.

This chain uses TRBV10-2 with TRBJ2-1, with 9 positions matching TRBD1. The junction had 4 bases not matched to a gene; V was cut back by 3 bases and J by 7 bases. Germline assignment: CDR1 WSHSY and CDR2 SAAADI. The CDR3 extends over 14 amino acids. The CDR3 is CASSDGTGLNEQFF. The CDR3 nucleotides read TGCGCCAGCAGTGATGGGACAGGGTTAAATGAGCAGTTCTTC.

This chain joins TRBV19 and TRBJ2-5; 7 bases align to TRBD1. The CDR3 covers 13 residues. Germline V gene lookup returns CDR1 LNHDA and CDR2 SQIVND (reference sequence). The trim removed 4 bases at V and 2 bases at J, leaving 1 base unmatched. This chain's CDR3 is CASSTGQQETQYF. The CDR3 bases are TGTGCCAGTAGTACGGGACAGCAAGAGACCCAGTACTTC.

CDR3 in amino acids: CASSLSATYEQYF. DNA for the CDR3: TGCGCCAGCAGCTTAAGCGCTACCTACGAGCAGTACTTC. The chain is built from TRBV5-1 and TRBJ2-7, with no clear D. Trimming removed 2 bases at V and 2 bases at J, with 8 bases between. CDR1 is SGHRS, CDR2 YFSETQ, per germline. The CDR3 sequence is 13 residues long. Combining the CDR3 with reference TRBV5-1 and TRBJ2-7 gives the whole variable domain KAGVTQTPRYLIKTRGQQVTLSCSPISGHRSVSWYQQTPGQGLQFLFEYFSETQRNKGNFPGRFSGRQFSNSRSEMNVSTLELGDSALYLCASSLSATYEQYFGPGTRLTVT.

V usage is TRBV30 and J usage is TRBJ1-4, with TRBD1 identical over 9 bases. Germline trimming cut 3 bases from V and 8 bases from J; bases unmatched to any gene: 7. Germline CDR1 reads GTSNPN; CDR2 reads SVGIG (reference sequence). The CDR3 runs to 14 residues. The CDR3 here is CAWRNTGGAEKLFF. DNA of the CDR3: TGTGCCTGGAGGAATACAGGGGGCGCCGAAAAACTGTTTTTT.

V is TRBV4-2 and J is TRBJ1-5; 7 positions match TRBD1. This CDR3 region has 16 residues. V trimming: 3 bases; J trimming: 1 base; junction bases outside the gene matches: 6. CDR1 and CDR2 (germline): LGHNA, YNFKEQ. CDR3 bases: TGTGCCAGCAGCCATATACTCAGGGGGAGCAATCAGCCCCAGCATTTT. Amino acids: CASSHILRGSNQPQHF.